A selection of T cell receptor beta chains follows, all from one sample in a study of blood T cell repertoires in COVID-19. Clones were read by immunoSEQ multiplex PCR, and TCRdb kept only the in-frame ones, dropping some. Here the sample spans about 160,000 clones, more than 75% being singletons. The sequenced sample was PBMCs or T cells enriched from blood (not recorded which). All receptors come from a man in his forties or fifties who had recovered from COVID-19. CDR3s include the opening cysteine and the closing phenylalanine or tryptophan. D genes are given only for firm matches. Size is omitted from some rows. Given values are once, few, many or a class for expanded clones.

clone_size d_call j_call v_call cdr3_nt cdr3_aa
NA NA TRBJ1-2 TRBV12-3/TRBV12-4 TGTGCCAGCAGCTTCCAGGGATTCTCTGGCTACACCTTC CASSFQGFSGYTF
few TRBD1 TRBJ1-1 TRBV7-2 TGTGCCAGCAGCTTAACAGGACAGGGGGCCTGGAACACTGAAGCTTTCTTT CASSLTGQGAWNTEAFF
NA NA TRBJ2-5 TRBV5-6 TGTGCCAGCAGCTTGATGCCAGGGGGGTACCAAGAGACCCAGTACTTC CASSLMPGGYQETQYF
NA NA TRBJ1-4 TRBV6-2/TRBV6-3 TGTGCCAGCAGTACGAGTGCAGGGAAACTGTTTTTT CASSTSAGKLFF
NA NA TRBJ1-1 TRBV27 TGTGCCAGCAGTCGAAGGGCCGGGGAGACTGAAGCTTTCTTT CASSRRAGETEAFF
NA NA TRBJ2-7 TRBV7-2 TGTGCCAGCAGCCGAATCGCGGACTACGAGCAGTACTTC CASSRIADYEQYF
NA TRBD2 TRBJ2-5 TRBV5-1 TGCGCCAGCAGCCCCCGGATAGCGGGGGTCCAAGAGACCCAGTACTTC CASSPRIAGVQETQYF
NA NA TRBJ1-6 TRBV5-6 TGTGCCAGCAGCGTGACAGCAGGGTATTATAATTCACCCCTCCACTTT CASSVTAGYYNSPLHF
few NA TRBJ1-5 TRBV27 TGTGCCAGCAGAGAAAGTGGAGGGGGCAATCAGCCCCAGCATTTT CASRESGGGNQPQHF
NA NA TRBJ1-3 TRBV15 TGTGCCACCAGCAGCCCAGGTTATGGAAACACCATATATTTT CATSSPGYGNTIYF
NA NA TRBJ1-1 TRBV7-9 TGTGCCAGCCAGGAGGCTGGCACTGAAGCTTTCTTT CASQEAGTEAFF
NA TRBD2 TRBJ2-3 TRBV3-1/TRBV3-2 TGTGCCAGCAGGCGAACTCTAGCGGGGAGCACAGATACGCAGTATTTT CASRRTLAGSTDTQYF
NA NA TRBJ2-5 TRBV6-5 TGTGCCAGCAGTCAACTACTAGTACAGTCGGCCCAGTACTTC CASSQLLVQSAQYF
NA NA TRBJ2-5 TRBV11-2 TGTGCCAGCAGCACCTCGGCGGAAGAGACCCAGTACTTC CASSTSAEETQYF
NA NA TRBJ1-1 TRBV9 TGTGCCAGCAGCGCGGGGACAACCTCCGAGGGCACTGAAGCTTTCTTT CASSAGTTSEGTEAFF
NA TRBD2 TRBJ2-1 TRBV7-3 TGTGCCAGCAGCTTACTAGCGGGGGGATACAATGAGCAGTTCTTC CASSLLAGGYNEQFF
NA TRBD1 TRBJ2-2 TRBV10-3 TGTGCCATCAGTGATCCTGGGACAGCCGCGAACACCGGGGAGCTGTTTTTT CAISDPGTAANTGELFF
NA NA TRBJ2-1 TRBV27 TGTGCCAGCAGTCCGAGACAGGCTTCCTACAATGAGCAGTTCTTC CASSPRQASYNEQFF
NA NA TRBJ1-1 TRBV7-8 TGTGCCAGCAGCTCCGGACTGACGCCTGAAGCTTTCTTT CASSSGLTPEAFF
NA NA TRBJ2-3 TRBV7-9 TGTGCCAGCAGCTTCAAACAGGGAAGGAGCACAGATACGCAGTATTTT CASSFKQGRSTDTQYF
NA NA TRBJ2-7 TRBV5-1 TGCGCCAGCAGCTTGGTAGGGGGCGAGCAGTACTTC CASSLVGGEQYF
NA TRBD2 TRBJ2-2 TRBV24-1 TGTGCCACCAGTGATGCTGGACTAGCGGGGGGCCTGAACACCGGGGAGCTGTTTTTT CATSDAGLAGGLNTGELFF
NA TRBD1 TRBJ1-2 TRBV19 TGTGCCAGTAGCTGGACAGGGCAACGTAATGGCTACACCTTC CASSWTGQRNGYTF
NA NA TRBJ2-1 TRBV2 TGTGCCAGCATCCAAGGGGGGGGCGGCTACAATGAGCAGTTCTTC CASIQGGGGYNEQFF
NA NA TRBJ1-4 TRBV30 TGTGCCTGGAGCACGGGACACATCGCAACTAATGAAAAACTGTTTTTT CAWSTGHIATNEKLFF
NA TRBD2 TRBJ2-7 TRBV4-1 TGCGCCAGCAGCCAGGGCTCGGGGCTAGCGGGGCACGAGCAGTACTTC CASSQGSGLAGHEQYF
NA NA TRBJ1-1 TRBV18 TGTGCCAGCTCACCCTCACGACAATCTGAAGCTTTCTTT CASSPSRQSEAFF
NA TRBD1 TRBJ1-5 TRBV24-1 TGTGCTTTATGGACAGGGGGACAGCCCCAGCATTTT CALWTGGQPQHF
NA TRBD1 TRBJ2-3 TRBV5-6 TGTGCCAGCAGCTTGACGGGACAGGGCACAGATACGCAGTATTTT CASSLTGQGTDTQYF
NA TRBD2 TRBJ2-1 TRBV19 TGTGCCAGTAGTATCCTCGGACTAGCGGGGGGGCCTAGAGACAATGAGCAGTTCTTC CASSILGLAGGPRDNEQFF
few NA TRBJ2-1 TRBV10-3 TGTGCCATCAGTGAGTCTTTGCCGAGCTCCTACAATGAGCAGTTCTTC CAISESLPSSYNEQFF
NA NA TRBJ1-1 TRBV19 TGTGCCGGGAGGGGGGATCATGGGAACACTGAAGCTTTCTTT CAGRGDHGNTEAFF
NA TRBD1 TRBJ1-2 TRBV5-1 TGCGCCAGCAGCACCGGGACAGGGGGCAACGGCTACACCTTC CASSTGTGGNGYTF
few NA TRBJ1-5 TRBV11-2 TGTGCCAGCAGCCTCGAAAGGGGGCAGCCCCAGCATTTT CASSLERGQPQHF
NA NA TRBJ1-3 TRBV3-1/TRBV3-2 TGTGCCAGCAGCCAGGGGTCAGGGAACACCATATATTTT CASSQGSGNTIYF
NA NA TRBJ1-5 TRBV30 TGTGCCTGGAGTGCCGACAAACCTAATCAGCCCCAGCATTTT CAWSADKPNQPQHF
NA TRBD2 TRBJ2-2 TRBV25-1 TGTGCCAGCAGTGATGACGGGGGGGCCCCCGGGGAGCTGTTTTTT CASSDDGGAPGELFF
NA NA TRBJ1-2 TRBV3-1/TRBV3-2 TGTGCCAGCAGCCAACCAGGGATGGGGATCTATGGCTACACCTTC CASSQPGMGIYGYTF
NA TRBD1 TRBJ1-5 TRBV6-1 TGTGCCAGCAGTGAAGGGTCGACAGGGCGGATTCAGCCCCAGCATTTT CASSEGSTGRIQPQHF
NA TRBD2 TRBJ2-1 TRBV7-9 TGTGCCAGCAGCTTCCTTAGCGGGGTTTACAATGAGCAGTTCTTC CASSFLSGVYNEQFF
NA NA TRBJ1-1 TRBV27 TGTGCCAGCAGTGGCCAGGGGTCCACTGAAGCTTTCTTT CASSGQGSTEAFF
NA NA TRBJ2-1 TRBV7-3 TGTGCCAGCAGCTTAGGACTCAATGAGCAGTTCTTC CASSLGLNEQFF
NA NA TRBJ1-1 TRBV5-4 TGTGCCAGCAGCACGGGGACATTCAACACTGAAGCTTTCTTT CASSTGTFNTEAFF
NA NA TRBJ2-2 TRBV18 TGTGCCAGCTCACCAATGAGACTAGGAAACACCGGGGAGCTGTTTTTT CASSPMRLGNTGELFF
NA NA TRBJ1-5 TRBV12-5 TGTGCTAGTGGTTCAGGGAATCAGCCCCAGCATTTT CASGSGNQPQHF
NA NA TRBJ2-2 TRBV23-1 TGCGCCAGCATCGAAATTCAGCGAGGGGGGGGCCCGACCGGGGAGCTGTTTTTT CASIEIQRGGGPTGELFF
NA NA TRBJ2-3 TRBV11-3 TGTGCCAGCATCCCCAGAACATCCCATGAAGATACGCAGTATTTT CASIPRTSHEDTQYF
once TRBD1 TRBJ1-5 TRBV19 TGTGCCAGTAGTCACCCCCCGGGACAGGGAAATCAGCCCCAGCATTTT CASSHPPGQGNQPQHF
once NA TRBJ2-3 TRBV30 TGTGCCTGGAGTACAGGGAGCACAGATACGCAGTATTTT CAWSTGSTDTQYF
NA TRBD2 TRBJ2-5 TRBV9 TGTGCCAGCAGCGTAGAAAGCGGGGCCCTGGGGGAGACCCAGTACTTC CASSVESGALGETQYF
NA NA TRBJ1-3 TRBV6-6 TGTGCCAGCAGCCCCTATGGTTTCTCAGGAAACACCATATATTTT CASSPYGFSGNTIYF
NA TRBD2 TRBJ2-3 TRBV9 TGTGCCAGCAGCGTAGCGGCGGGGGGCACAGATACGCAGTATTTT CASSVAAGGTDTQYF